This entry lists 5 T cell receptor beta chains sequenced from one sample in a study of cytomegalovirus exposure and HLA in healthy donors. Primers included in the PCR were 60 Vbeta and 13 Jbeta primers. Here immunoSEQ multiplex PCR was the method, and the copy in TCRdb shows in-frame clones only, minus some. The table includes tens of thousands of clones, roughly 73% detected once. Sequenced material: PBMCs. The receptors were sampled from a woman aged 40 to 55 in good health and CMV-seropositive.

The chain employs TRBV4-3 and TRBJ2-7, with TRBD1 as a possible D gene (6 bases). V lost 4 bases and J 6 bases, leaving 13 bases between the germline ends. Germline V lookup: CDR1 LGHNA, CDR2 YSLEER. This CDR3 comprises 13 residues. The CDR3 spells CASSPGQSLEQYF. For the CDR3, the DNA is TGCGCCAGCAGCCCAGGACAGTCCCTCGAGCAGTACTTC.

This chain connects TRBV9 to TRBJ2-3, with 10 bases fitting TRBD2. Losses at the gene ends were 3 bases for V and 6 bases for J; bases not matched to a gene: 4. The CDR3 is made up of 14 amino acids. The germline V gene has CDR1 SGDLS and CDR2 YYNGEE. The CDR3 loop reads CASSEERGGDTQYF. The CDR3 DNA is TGTGCCAGCAGCGAGGAGCGGGGGGGCGATACGCAGTATTTT.

This clone was seen just once. CDR3 loop: CASSLLSTGPGNTIYF. CDR3 sequence (DNA): TGTGCCAGCAGCCTACTCTCCACAGGGCCTGGAAACACCATATATTTT. V usage is TRBV7-2 and J usage is TRBJ1-3, with TRBD1 as a possible D gene (6 bases). V was shortened by 5 bases and J by 2 bases, with 16 bases between the two germline ends. The CDR3 has 16 residues. Germline CDR1 reads SGHTA; CDR2 reads FQGNSA.

Of note for this clone: A read error may account for a junction end that differs from germline. CDR3 in amino acids: CASSYFSGGTEAFF. Here the CDR3 DNA reads TGTGCCAGCAGCTACTTTTCCGGTGGCACTGAAGCTTTCTTT. The chain combines TRBV6-5 with TRBJ1-1; no clear D. This CDR3 has 14 residues. Germline assignment: CDR1 MNHEY and CDR2 SVGAGI.

The rearrangement uses TRBV19 and TRBJ2-7; 8 bases are shared with TRBD1. The trim removed 4 bases at V and 6 bases at J, leaving 5 bases unmatched. CDR3 length: 13 amino acids. CDR1 and CDR2 from the germline V gene are LNHDA and SQIVND (reference sequence). The chain's CDR3 is CASSRDRWLEQYF. The CDR3 nucleotides are TGTGCCAGTAGTAGGGACAGGTGGCTCGAGCAGTACTTC.